Listed here are 31 T cell receptor beta chains from one sample, sequenced in a study of a mutant IDH1 vaccine in newly diagnosed glioma. Documented time point: week 47, end of study. Vaccination comprised doses that each held 300 ug of mutant IDH1 20-mer peptide, plus topical imiquimod. Only in-frame clones appear in the TCRdb table, and some are missing; sequencing was by immunoSEQ multiplex PCR. Seen here are roughly 34,000 clones, roughly 90% observed once, and the top ten hold around 5.1%. Their target antigens are unknown. The sample here was PBMCs, taken from a glioma patient whose treatment included an IDH1 peptide vaccine. These receptors were taken from a woman between 40 and 50 years old with glioma.

V is TRBV7-6 and J is TRBJ2-5; 12 positions agree with TRBD2. The CDR3 runs 17 residues. The germline V gene has CDR1 SGHVS and CDR2 FNYEAQ. J gave up 3 bases and V 2 bases, and 7 bases lay outside the gene matches. In DNA, the CDR3 is TGTGCCAGCAGCTTACGTCCTAGCGGGGGGGCCGAAGAGACCCAGTACTTC. The encoded protein is CASSLRPSGGAEETQYF. The full variable domain, in which reference TRBV7-6 and TRBJ2-5 provide the parts outside the CDR3, is GAGVSQSPRYKVTKRGQDVALRCDPISGHVSLYWYRQALGQGPEFLTYFNYEAQQDKSGLPNDRFSAERPEGSISTLTIQRTEQRDSAMYRCASSLRPSGGAEETQYFGPGTRLLVL.

The V gene is TRBV29-1, the J gene TRBJ2-4; TRBD1 matches 9 bases. The CDR3 is 14 amino acids. V was pared by 7 bases and J by 3 bases, with 7 bases of the junction left unmatched. Germline CDR1 and CDR2: SQVTM and ANQGSEA. The CDR3 spells CSGGTGGGKNIQYF. The DNA of the CDR3 is TGCAGCGGCGGAACAGGGGGCGGCAAAAACATTCAGTACTTC.

CDR3 sequence: CASSSAERGEQYF. CDR3 nucleotide sequence: TGCGCCAGCAGCTCCGCGGAACGGGGCGAGCAGTACTTC. The chain links TRBV5-1 to TRBJ2-7; TRBD2 is a possible D gene (5 bases). CDR1 and CDR2 from the germline V gene are SGHRS and YFSETQ. The CDR3 consists of 13 residues. Trimming stripped 3 bases from V and 6 bases from J, with 13 bases between.

The chain carries TRBV2 and TRBJ1-1; D call uncertain. V lost 6 bases to trimming and J lost 4 bases, with 15 bases between them. Germline CDR1 and CDR2: SNHLY and FYNNEI. The CDR3 loop spans 14 amino acids. For the CDR3, the DNA is TGTGCCAGCAGGAGGACGGGAGGTCCCACTGAAGCTTTCTTT. Translation: CASRRTGGPTEAFF.

The chain is built from TRBV5-8 and TRBJ2-7, with TRBD2 matching over 7 bases. The V gene end was trimmed by 1 base and the J gene end by 4 bases; junction bases not matched to a gene: 5. The CDR3 runs to 14 residues. Germline V lookup: CDR1 SGHTS, CDR2 YDEGEE. CDR3 amino acids: CASSLWAGEYEQYF. DNA for the CDR3: TGTGCCAGCAGCTTGTGGGCGGGGGAGTACGAGCAGTACTTC.

The V gene is TRBV7-2, the J gene TRBJ1-2; D unclear. V was cut by 5 bases and J by 2 bases, with 6 bases left in between. Germline values: CDR1 SGHTA, CDR2 FQGNSA. The CDR3 spans 12 residues. This chain's CDR3 is CASSPNNYGYTF. As DNA, the CDR3 is TGTGCCAGCAGCCCGAACAACTATGGCTACACCTTC.

The V gene is TRBV5-1, the J gene TRBJ2-3, with D perhaps matching TRBD2 (6 bases). The CDR3 spans 17 residues. Germline-derived CDR1 and CDR2 are SGHRS and YFSETQ. V was pared by 3 bases and J by 0 bases, with 17 bases between. CDR3 region: CASSSSVGRISTDTQYF. CDR3 DNA sequence: TGCGCCAGCAGCTCATCCGTGGGGAGGATCAGCACAGATACGCAGTATTTT.

The chain recombines TRBV28 with TRBJ2-2; no clear D. The CDR3 has 12 residues. Per the germline V gene, CDR1 is MDHEN and CDR2 is SYDVKM. The V and J ends lost 6 bases and 3 bases respectively, with 5 bases between them. The CDR3, as DNA: TGTGCCAGCAGGGTATACACCGGGGAGCTGTTTTTT. It is translated as CASRVYTGELFF.

V is TRBV7-2 and J is TRBJ2-3; 7 bases fit TRBD2. Germline CDR1 and CDR2: SGHTA and FQGNSA. J gave up 0 bases and V 5 bases, and 11 bases lay outside the gene matches. This CDR3 has 17 amino acids. The CDR3 sequence is CASSAQGAGSSTDTQYF. CDR3 nucleotides: TGTGCCAGCAGCGCTCAGGGAGCGGGGTCTAGCACAGATACGCAGTATTTT. Together with reference TRBV7-2 and TRBJ2-3, the CDR3 gives the full variable domain: GAGVSQSPSNKVTEKGKDVELRCDPISGHTALYWYRQSLGQGLEFLIYFQGNSAPDKSGLPSDRFSAERTGGSVSTLTIQRTQQEDSAVYLCASSAQGAGSSTDTQYFGPGTRLTVL.

The gene calls are TRBV2 and TRBJ1-6; D is possibly TRBD1 (5 bases). The V gene lost 7 bases and the J gene lost 6 bases, with 13 bases spanning the gap. There are 14 residues in the CDR3. Per the germline V gene, CDR1 is SNHLY and CDR2 is FYNNEI. As DNA, the CDR3 is TGTGCCAGCACCAAGGGGACGCGTAATTCACCCCTCCACTTT. Amino acids: CASTKGTRNSPLHF.

The rearrangement joins TRBV18 to TRBJ2-5; D unclear. With 5 bases removed from V and 3 bases from J, the gap between germline ends came to 10 bases. Germline V lookup: CDR1 KGHSH, CDR2 LQKENI. The CDR3 has 13 amino acids. CDR3 sequence (DNA): TGTGCCAGCTCAACCCGGACGGAAGAGACCCAGTACTTC. Translation gives CASSTRTEETQYF.

The V call is TRBV6-5, the J call TRBJ1-4; D is undetermined. The CDR3 loop spans 15 amino acids. Trimming pared 6 bases from V and 2 bases from J, leaving 13 bases between. The germline gives CDR1 MNHEY, CDR2 SVGAGI. CDR3 bases: TGTGCCAGCAGCCACCGTGGGTTGACTAATGAAAAACTGTTTTTT. Residues: CASSHRGLTNEKLFF.

V is TRBV7-9 and J is TRBJ1-1; 9 positions match TRBD1. CDR3 length equals 14 residues. Germline CDR1 SEHNR, CDR2 FQNEAQ (reference sequence). V gave up 1 base and J gave up 5 bases; unmatched junction bases: 2. The CDR3 DNA is TGTGCCAGCAGCTTAGGGACAGGGGTGACTGAAGCTTTCTTT. Protein: CASSLGTGVTEAFF. Supplemented by reference TRBV7-9 and TRBJ1-1, the full variable domain reads DTGVSQNPRHKITKRGQNVTFRCDPISEHNRLYWYRQTLGQGPEFLTYFQNEAQLEKSRLLSDRFSAERPKGSFSTLEIQRTEQGDSAMYLCASSLGTGVTEAFFGQGTRLTVV.

The V gene is TRBV10-1, the J gene TRBJ2-1; D perhaps matches TRBD2 (6 bases). CDR1 and CDR2 (germline): WNHNN, SYGVQD (reference sequence). V was cut by 0 bases and J by 13 bases, with 10 bases left in between. The CDR3 has 12 amino acids. CDR3 nucleotide sequence: TGCGCCAGCAGTGAGTCGACTAGTTTTCAGTTCTTC. The encoded protein is CASSESTSFQFF.

The chain has TRBV7-8 and TRBJ1-1; unclear D gene. Trimming stripped 0 bases from V and 4 bases from J, with 15 bases between. CDR1 is SGHVS, CDR2 FQNEAQ, per germline. The CDR3 length is 16 residues. CDR3 amino acids: CASSLAYWGDGTEAFF. In DNA, the CDR3 is TGTGCCAGCAGCTTAGCTTACTGGGGTGATGGCACTGAAGCTTTCTTT.

The chain links TRBV6-5 to TRBJ2-1, with 9 positions matching TRBD1. Per the germline V gene, CDR1 is MNHEY and CDR2 is SVGAGI. The V segment lost 5 bases and the J segment 5 bases; nucleotides outside the gene matches: 7. The length of the CDR3 is 15 residues. CDR3 nucleotide sequence: TGTGCCAGCAGTGCCGACAGGGGGATCAACAATGAGCAGTTCTTC. The encoded protein is CASSADRGINNEQFF.

This clone was seen just once. This rearrangement joins TRBV5-1 to TRBJ1-5; tentatively, D is TRBD1 (5 bases). The CDR3 spans 13 residues. The V end was cut by 5 bases, the J end by 3 bases, with 9 bases between. From germline, CDR1 is SGHRS and CDR2 YFSETQ. The CDR3 region is CASRRGPNQPQHF. CDR3 coding DNA: TGCGCCAGCAGGAGGGGACCCAATCAGCCCCAGCATTTT.

This sequence joins TRBV10-3 and TRBJ2-7; no definite D call. Looked up from germline, CDR1 is ENHRY and CDR2 is SYGVKD. V lost 4 bases and J lost 0, with 7 bases in between. This CDR3 has 13 residues. This chain's CDR3 is CAISGGPSYEQYF. CDR3 nucleotides: TGTGCCATCAGTGGGGGTCCCTCCTACGAGCAGTACTTC.

The J gene is TRBJ2-7, the V gene TRBV6-6; possibly TRBD1 or TRBD2 for D (5 bases each). CDR3 size: 15 residues. Germline values: CDR1 MNHNY, CDR2 SVGAGI (reference sequence). Trimming shortened V by 7 bases and J by 1 base, and 17 bases separated the two germline ends. The CDR3 is CASKALRDLSYEQYF. The CDR3 region has the DNA TGTGCCAGCAAAGCCCTCCGGGACCTATCCTACGAGCAGTACTTC.

The chain joins TRBV9 to TRBJ2-1; TRBD2 matches at 10 bases. The CDR3 sequence is 15 residues long. V was pared by 0 bases and J by 9 bases, with 6 bases of the junction left unmatched. From germline, CDR1 is SGDLS and CDR2 YYNGEE. The CDR3 spells CASSVVLAGVTEQFF. CDR3 bases: TGTGCCAGCAGCGTAGTTCTAGCGGGAGTGACTGAGCAGTTCTTC.

The V gene is TRBV6-5, the J gene TRBJ1-4; D unresolved. With 6 bases removed from V and 7 bases from J, the gap between germline ends came to 9 bases. The CDR3 covers 12 residues. Germline CDR1 reads MNHEY; CDR2 reads SVGAGI. The CDR3 region has the DNA TGTGCCAGCAGGAAAGAAGGTGAAAAACTGTTTTTT. This codes for CASRKEGEKLFF.

V usage is TRBV15 and J usage is TRBJ1-3; TRBD1 might be the D (5 bases). V lost 2 bases to trimming and J lost 0 bases, with 11 bases between them. CDR3 length equals 16 residues. The germline gives CDR1 LNHNV, CDR2 YYDKDF (reference sequence). The CDR3 sequence is CATSRPVGGSGNTIYF. Written as DNA, the CDR3 is TGTGCCACCAGCAGACCCGTTGGGGGCTCTGGAAACACCATATATTTT.

This clone was detected once. V usage is TRBV2 and J usage is TRBJ1-2; D is uncertain. Between the trimmed V and J ends, which lost 2 bases and 0 bases, there was a span of 7 bases. The CDR3 runs 14 residues. The germline CDR1 and CDR2 sequences are SNHLY and FYNNEI. The CDR3 coding sequence is TGTGCCAGCAGTGAACAGGTCTCTAACTATGGCTACACCTTC. Translation: CASSEQVSNYGYTF.

This rearrangement joins TRBV6-5 to TRBJ2-5, with 9 bases lining up with TRBD1. The CDR3 spans 14 residues. The V segment lost 6 bases and the J segment 2 bases; nucleotides outside the gene matches: 4. Germline values: CDR1 MNHEY, CDR2 SVGAGI. This chain's CDR3 is CASSRDRVQETQYF. CDR3 bases: TGTGCCAGCAGCCGGGACAGGGTACAAGAGACCCAGTACTTC.

The rearrangement uses TRBV25-1 and TRBJ1-3, with D perhaps TRBD1 (6 bases). The CDR3 extends over 14 amino acids. The germline V gene has CDR1 MGHDK and CDR2 SYGVNS. V gave up 3 bases and J gave up 6 bases, with 12 bases separating them. CDR3 amino acids: CASSDPRTVNTIYF. In nucleotides, the CDR3 is TGTGCCAGCAGTGACCCGCGGACAGTAAACACCATATATTTT.

A single count supports this clone. The gene calls are TRBV29-1 and TRBJ2-1; the match to TRBD2 covers 14 bases. The CDR3 covers 20 residues. Germline V gene data show CDR1 as SQVTM and CDR2 as ANQGSEA. V was pared by 3 bases and J by 9 bases, with 22 bases of the junction left unmatched. CDR3 amino acids: CSVEVAITTSGRARTPEQFF. CDR3 in DNA: TGCAGCGTTGAGGTCGCGATCACGACTAGCGGGAGGGCCCGTACCCCTGAGCAGTTCTTC.

V is TRBV6-6 and J is TRBJ2-1, with TRBD2 matching 8 bases. Germline V CDR1 and CDR2: MNHNY, SVGAGI (reference sequence). V shed 4 bases and J 8 bases; nucleotides not matched to a gene: 13. The CDR3 is made up of 16 amino acids. CDR3 sequence: CASSSTGTRGFDEQFF. The DNA of the CDR3 is TGTGCCAGCAGTTCGACCGGGACTAGGGGGTTCGATGAGCAGTTCTTC.

The rearrangement links TRBV10-1 to TRBJ2-1; TRBD2 matches at 10 bases. V dropped 4 bases and J dropped 7; count of bases not matched to a gene: 7. The CDR3 extends over 15 amino acids. Germline-derived CDR1 and CDR2 are WNHNN and SYGVQD (reference sequence). The CDR3 region has the DNA TGCGCCAGCAGTGGTCGGACTAGCGGAGGAAATGAGCAGTTCTTC. It yields the protein CASSGRTSGGNEQFF.

CDR3 bases: TGTGCCAGCAGTACCGGGACGGAAAGCTCCTACGAGCAGTACTTC. Translated: CASSTGTESSYEQYF. The V call is TRBV2, the J call TRBJ2-7, with D perhaps being TRBD1 or TRBD2 (5 bases each). Germline-derived CDR1 and CDR2 are SNHLY and FYNNEI. The CDR3 is 15 residues long. The V end lost 5 bases, the J end lost 0 bases, and 14 bases lay between the germline ends.

This chain uses TRBV30 with TRBJ1-2; possibly TRBD1 for D (6 bases). Germline CDR1 and CDR2: GTSNPN and SVGIG (reference sequence). The CDR3 spans 12 residues. The ends were cut back, 5 bases at V and 6 bases at J, with 13 bases in the middle. The CDR3 DNA follows: TGTGCCTGGTGGACAGAGGTCGATGGCTACACCTTC. It yields the protein CAWWTEVDGYTF.

The genes are TRBV6-1 and TRBJ1-1; no clear D. CDR1 is MNHNS and CDR2 is SASEGT in the germline V gene. V was trimmed by 7 bases and J by 1 base, leaving 4 bases between them. The CDR3 sequence is 11 residues long. The CDR3 sequence is CASMQNTEAFF. The CDR3 DNA reads TGTGCCAGCATGCAGAACACTGAAGCTTTCTTT.